The entry below describes one T cell receptor (beta chain). This clone appeared a single time. Its cognate antigen has yet to be identified. No per-base quality is available; no much larger clone lies one base away. Based on the germline V gene, the CDR1 and CDR2 sequences are SGHTS and YDEGEE. The CDR3, from cysteine to phenylalanine, totals 16 residues. The only DNA kept is the CDR3, 48 bases in frame from the first base. The junction carries 20 bases between V and J, which are trimmed by 4 bases and 4 bases respectively. TCRbeta CDR3 regions were amplified from genomic DNA using the immunoSEQ Assay, a bias-controlled multiplex PCR. The study's processing was this. The number of nucleated cells in each sample was estimated by amplification of reference gene primers within the assay. Sequence reads were collapsed and filtered to measure the absolute abundance of every unique TCRbeta CDR3 rearrangement. For each sample, productive Simpson clonality was calculated as the square root of Simpson's diversity index across productive rearrangements. In its TCRdb copy, this immuneACCESS table keeps in-frame sequences only and misses some clones. Where compared with another copy, unresolved V genes explain less than half of these, and the others have no known cause. The D gene and trimming were derived from the DNA, and the V and J assignments and clone size from that table. In all, the sample holds 200,000 to 250,000 clones, and just under 90% of those were seen once. Under 3.5% of the sample lies in the top ten.

The data were obtained in a study of blood T cell repertoires in COVID-19 (dated by TCRdb to between 2020 and 2021). Looking at the study overall: The collaborator samples originated in the United States, Italy and Spain and spanned the acute and convalescent phases of COVID-19. The prospective study material was composed of cDNA or gDNA derived from T cells, B-cell-depleted T cells, or PBMCs. Deeply sampled blood TCRbeta repertoires from subjects exposed to, actively infected with, or recovered from COVID-19 were included in the dataset. The repertoires were released in a freely available public database meant as a resource for research on the immune response to SARS-CoV-2. The samples were drawn from two sources: the first 160 participants of the ongoing ImmuneRACE study, and 1,000 to 1,500 subjects contributed by 6 global collaborators. Nearly every sample came with metadata listing a de-identified subject ID, COVID-19 status, age in years and sex. Where available, HLA class I and class II types were obtained from metadata supplied by the sample provider rather than from assay-based typing. Summary of the overall study and its limitations: The amount of clinical and demographic metadata varied by source and participant and was provided uncurated.

One collaborating source in Seattle enrolled patients during active infection and followed them longitudinally through the course of disease. The collaborating institutions used their own protocols to collect whole blood in K2EDTA tubes. For TCRbeta analysis, collaborators shipped samples as frozen whole blood, isolated PBMCs, or DNA extracted from either of those sample types. Recombination connected TRBV5-8 to TRBJ1-2, and the D gene may be TRBD1, 6 bases matching. What was sequenced was peripheral blood. The TCR comes from a man aged 25-45 years with COVID-19, enrolled during active disease. The nucleotide sequence reads TGTGCCAGCAGCCCCTGGGGGGGGGCCAGATCCTATGGCTACACCTTC. Translated, this is CASSPWGGARSYGYTF.